A single sample is the source of the 19 T cell receptor beta chains below, sequenced in a study of CD8+ T cells in alopecia areata. The treatment denotes: oral pan-JAK inhibitor, 5-10 mg twice daily. Extraction and reverse transcription of RNA yielded cDNA as the sequencing template. Using immunoSEQ multiplex PCR, the repertoire was profiled, and TCRdb retains in-frame clones only, with some absent. There are under 110,000 clones in the sample; just under 60% occur only once, and 16% lies in the top ten. This specimen consisted of CD8+ T cells sorted from blood, obtained at roughly week 58, from a patient treated with tofacitinib. All receptors derive from a human donor with alopecia areata.

Only a few counts were recorded for this clone. V is TRBV19 and J is TRBJ2-7; possibly TRBD2 for D (5 bases). Trimming took off 5 bases at V and 4 bases at J, with 15 bases between the two ends. Germline CDR1 and CDR2: LNHDA and SQIVND (reference sequence). CDR3 length: 14 amino acids. The chain's CDR3 is CASSPAGGVYEQYF. Written as DNA, the CDR3 is TGTGCCAGTAGTCCCGCGGGCGGTGTGTACGAGCAGTACTTC.

The chain has TRBV29-1 and TRBJ2-5; the D is unclear. The germline V gene encodes CDR1 SQVTM and CDR2 ANQGSEA. The CDR3 runs 13 residues. Between the trimmed V and J ends, which lost 2 bases and 4 bases, there was a span of 11 bases. The DNA for the CDR3 is TGCAGCGTTGAAATGTATGGTCTAGAGACCCAGTACTTC. This sequence encodes CSVEMYGLETQYF.

This clone has only a few counts. The chain links TRBV7-9 to TRBJ2-7; D not resolved. The CDR3 is 11 amino acids. CDR1 SEHNR and CDR2 FQNEAQ come from the germline V gene (reference sequence). The V gene lost 5 bases and the J gene lost 3 bases, with 5 bases spanning the gap. CDR3 nucleotides: TGTGCCAGCAGCCGAGGCTACGAGCAGTACTTC. It codes for CASSRGYEQYF.

The chain combines TRBV7-9 with TRBJ1-5; 8 positions match TRBD1. CDR1 and CDR2 (germline): SEHNR, FQNEAQ (reference sequence). CDR3 size: 15 residues. The ends lost 1 base at V and 5 bases at J; junction bases unmatched: 4. As DNA, the CDR3 is TGTGCCAGCAGCTTAGTGGGGACAGGAGATCAGCCCCAGCATTTT. Amino acid sequence: CASSLVGTGDQPQHF.

The chain combines TRBV9 with TRBJ2-3, with D possibly TRBD2 on 5 matching bases. V gave up 0 bases and J gave up 2 bases, with 7 bases separating them. Germline V gene data show CDR1 as SGDLS and CDR2 as YYNGEE. CDR3 length equals 14 residues. CDR3 sequence reads: CASSVAGFTDTQYF. Written as DNA, the CDR3 is TGTGCCAGCAGCGTAGCGGGGTTCACAGATACGCAGTATTTT.

The chain uses TRBV15 and TRBJ2-6, with D possibly matching TRBD1 (6 bases). Germline CDR1 is LNHNV and CDR2 is YYDKDF (reference sequence). V lost 3 bases and J 1 base, leaving 7 bases between the germline ends. The CDR3 loop spans 15 amino acids. For the CDR3, the DNA is TGTGCCACCAGCAGTAGGGGGTCTGGGGCCAACGTCCTGACTTTC. Amino acids: CATSSRGSGANVLTF.

The J gene is TRBJ2-3, the V gene TRBV18, with 8 bases identical to TRBD1. The CDR3 consists of 14 residues. The V gene end was trimmed by 3 bases and the J gene end by 4 bases; junction bases not matched to a gene: 3. The germline V gene has CDR1 KGHSH and CDR2 LQKENI. CDR3 amino acids: CASSPQGAADTQYF. CDR3 DNA sequence: TGTGCCAGCTCACCGCAGGGGGCGGCAGATACGCAGTATTTT. The full variable domain, rest sourced from reference TRBV18 and TRBJ2-3, is NAGVMQNPRHLVRRRGQEARLRCSPMKGHSHVYWYRQLPEEGLKFMVYLQKENIIDESGMPKERFSAEFPKEGPSILRIQQVVRGDSAAYFCASSPQGAADTQYFGPGTRLTVL.

This rearrangement joins TRBV4-2 to TRBJ2-5; possibly TRBD2 for D (5 bases). Germline CDR1 and CDR2: LGHNA and YNFKEQ. The CDR3 length is 15 residues. V lost 4 bases and J 0 bases, leaving 12 bases between the germline ends. CDR3 amino acids: CASSPKVGDQETQYF. The CDR3 DNA reads as TGTGCCAGCAGCCCTAAGGTCGGGGACCAAGAGACCCAGTACTTC.

The V gene is TRBV2, the J gene TRBJ2-2; D gene ambiguous. Trimming took 3 bases from V and 6 from J, leaving 8 bases between them. This CDR3 has 13 residues. Germline loops: CDR1 SNHLY, CDR2 FYNNEI. CDR3 bases: TGTGCCAGCAGTGACCGGATTTCCGGGGAGCTGTTTTTT. Amino acid sequence: CASSDRISGELFF.

This clone was observed a handful of times. The chain joins TRBV4-1 to TRBJ2-2; TRBD2 agrees at 10 bases. Germline V gene data show CDR1 as MGHRA and CDR2 as YSYEKL. J was trimmed by 5 bases and V by 2 bases; bases with no gene match: 8. There are 17 residues in the CDR3. The DNA for the CDR3 is TGCGCCAGCAGCCAACTCACTAGCGGGGAGGGAACCGGGGAGCTGTTTTTT. Its protein product is CASSQLTSGEGTGELFF.

The CDR3 bases are TGTGCCAGCAGTTTTGGGAGGGGTGAAGCTTTCTTT. Its protein is CASSFGRGEAFF. The V gene is TRBV27, the J gene TRBJ1-1; D might be TRBD1 (5 bases). The CDR3 length is 12 residues. In germline, CDR1 is MNHEY, CDR2 SMNVEV (reference sequence). V lost 3 bases and J 7 bases, leaving 9 bases between the germline ends.

The chain recombines TRBV4-1 with TRBJ2-5, with a tentative D call TRBD2 (7 bases). Per the germline V gene, CDR1 is MGHRA and CDR2 is YSYEKL. The CDR3 totals 18 residues. V shed 1 base and J shed 2 bases, with 20 bases lying between them. CDR3 sequence (DNA): TGCGCCAGCAGCCAAGGTTTAAGTGCGGGGGCGCAACAAGAGACCCAGTACTTC. Translating gives CASSQGLSAGAQQETQYF.

The genes are TRBV15 and TRBJ1-1, with D perhaps matching TRBD1 (6 bases). The germline V gene encodes CDR1 LNHNV and CDR2 YYDKDF (reference sequence). The CDR3 covers 15 residues. The V end lost 0 bases, the J end lost 1 base, and 9 bases lay between the germline ends. The CDR3 sequence: CATSRERGGNTEAFF. The CDR3 DNA reads as TGTGCCACCAGCAGAGAGCGAGGGGGGAACACTGAAGCTTTCTTT.

The J gene is TRBJ2-1, the V gene TRBV5-1; 7 nucleotides agree with TRBD1. Germline loops: CDR1 SGHRS, CDR2 YFSETQ. The length of the CDR3 is 14 residues. J was trimmed by 2 bases and V by 6 bases; bases with no gene match: 5. The CDR3 region is CASTPRGTYNEQFF. The CDR3 nucleotides read TGCGCCAGCACACCCAGGGGGACCTACAATGAGCAGTTCTTC.

The rearrangement uses TRBV27 and TRBJ1-1, with TRBD1 matching 7 bases. Germline assignment: CDR1 MNHEY and CDR2 SMNVEV (reference sequence). V lost 5 bases, J lost 6 bases, and 12 bases stayed unmatched. This CDR3 region has 15 residues. CDR3 in amino acids: CASSPEGAGSAEAFF. CDR3 sequence (DNA): TGTGCCAGCAGTCCCGAGGGGGCTGGGAGTGCTGAAGCTTTCTTT.

This rearrangement joins TRBV6-5 to TRBJ2-7; the D call may be TRBD1 or TRBD2 (5 bases each). The CDR3 is 12 residues long. Germline V gene lookup returns CDR1 MNHEY and CDR2 SVGAGI. V gave up 6 bases and J gave up 4 bases, with 10 bases separating them. The CDR3 here is CASSHGAYEQYF. The CDR3 DNA sequence: TGTGCCAGCAGCCACGGGGCTTACGAGCAGTACTTC.

The sample holds one count of this clone. The chain employs TRBV6-6 and TRBJ1-4; D possibly corresponds to TRBD1 (5 bases). Looked up from germline, CDR1 is MNHNY and CDR2 is SVGAGI (reference sequence). V was clipped by 0 bases and J by 8 bases, with 16 bases between them. The CDR3 is made up of 16 amino acids. The CDR3 DNA reads TGTGCCAGCAGTTACTCGGATGTGGGGGGAACCGAAAAACTGTTTTTT. As protein: CASSYSDVGGTEKLFF.

This clone was counted between two and nine times. CDR3 region: CASSLVRWGGTGELFF. CDR3 nucleotide sequence: TGTGCCAGCAGCTTAGTGCGCTGGGGCGGTACCGGGGAGCTGTTTTTT. The V and J genes are TRBV11-2 and TRBJ2-2; D might be TRBD1 (5 bases). From germline, CDR1 is SGHAT and CDR2 FQNNGV. The CDR3 runs to 16 residues. Trimming shortened V by 1 base and J by 5 bases, and 14 bases separated the two germline ends.

This clone showed up just a few times. The V call is TRBV29-1, the J call TRBJ1-6; 10 nucleotides match TRBD1. CDR1 SQVTM and CDR2 ANQGSEA come from the germline V gene. CDR3 length: 14 amino acids. Unmatched junction bases numbered 6, after V lost 6 bases and J lost 7 bases. CDR3 protein: CSVAGTGVNSPLHF. The CDR3 bases are TGCAGCGTGGCCGGGACAGGGGTCAATTCACCCCTCCACTTT.